Below are 21 T cell receptor beta chains sequenced from a single sample in a study of blood T cell repertoires in COVID-19. Data came from immunoSEQ multiplex PCR; TCRdb stores just in-frame clones and leaves some out. The table records around 460,000 clones, about 87% of them present only once. Sequencing input: peripheral blood. Receptor source: a man aged 18 to 30 with COVID-19, enrolled during active disease.

This rearrangement joins TRBV5-1 to TRBJ2-1, with TRBD1 identical over 8 bases. The CDR3 spans 16 residues. After removal of 3 bases from V and 2 bases from J, the junction contained 7 bases not matched to a gene. Germline CDR1 SGHRS, CDR2 YFSETQ. The CDR3 loop reads CASSYGTGDPYNEQFF. CDR3 nucleotide sequence: TGCGCCAGCAGCTATGGGACAGGCGATCCCTACAATGAGCAGTTCTTC.

The chain links TRBV27 to TRBJ1-1; D gene uncertain. The V end lost 2 bases, the J end lost 1 base, and 11 bases lay between the germline ends. Germline-derived CDR1 and CDR2 are MNHEY and SMNVEV (reference sequence). The CDR3 runs 15 residues. The CDR3 reads CASSLGNRGNTEAFF. The CDR3 DNA reads TGTGCCAGCAGTTTAGGTAACCGGGGGAACACTGAAGCTTTCTTT.

The rearrangement joins TRBV10-3 to TRBJ2-3; 9 bases map to TRBD2. The V and J ends lost 0 bases and 2 bases, in that order; junction bases with no gene match: 6. This CDR3 has 17 amino acids. Looked up from germline, CDR1 is ENHRY and CDR2 is SYGVKD. This chain's CDR3 is CAISESGLAGTTDTQYF. The CDR3 DNA reads as TGTGCCATCAGTGAGTCGGGGCTAGCGGGGACCACAGATACGCAGTATTTT.

The chain is built from TRBV29-1 and TRBJ1-1; D remains unclear. This CDR3 spans 11 amino acids. The V end lost 4 bases, the J end lost 3 bases, and 6 bases lay between the germline ends. Per germline, CDR1 SQVTM and CDR2 ANQGSEA. CDR3 nucleotides: TGCAGCGTTGTGGGAGACACTGAAGCTTTCTTT. Translating it yields CSVVGDTEAFF.

The chain joins TRBV10-3 to TRBJ1-2; a possible D gene is TRBD1 (6 bases). CDR3 length: 14 residues. Germline values: CDR1 ENHRY, CDR2 SYGVKD. V was trimmed by 3 bases and J by 2 bases, leaving 10 bases between them. The CDR3: CAISDYTGNYGYTF. CDR3 coding DNA: TGTGCCATCAGTGATTATACAGGGAACTATGGCTACACCTTC.

J is TRBJ1-4 and V is TRBV19; a possible D gene is TRBD1 (5 bases). Looked up from germline, CDR1 is LNHDA and CDR2 is SQIVND (reference sequence). V was shortened by 5 bases and J by 2 bases, with 9 bases between the two germline ends. The CDR3 contains 14 residues. The CDR3 DNA is TGTGCCAGTAGTTTGCGGGGGACTAATGAAAAACTGTTTTTT. The encoded protein is CASSLRGTNEKLFF.

This chain links TRBV11-3 with TRBJ1-2; D unclear. CDR3 length: 13 residues. The germline V gene encodes CDR1 SGHNT and CDR2 YENEEA. Trimming cost V 2 bases and J 3 bases, with 7 bases left between them. CDR3 amino acids: CASSLSGYYGYTF. In nucleotides, the CDR3 is TGTGCCAGCAGCTTATCGGGGTACTATGGCTACACCTTC.

The genes are TRBV3-1 (or the pseudogene TRBV3-2) and TRBJ2-5; a weak D match, TRBD1 (8 bases). CDR3 size: 15 residues. V was clipped by 6 bases and J by 2 bases, with 16 bases between them. CDR1 is LGHDT and CDR2 is YNNKEL in the germline V gene (reference sequence). CDR3 amino acids: CASSLGQGGQETQYF. In DNA form, the CDR3 reads TGTGCCAGCAGTCTTGGACAGGGAGGGCAAGAGACCCAGTACTTC.

The rearrangement joins TRBV28 to TRBJ1-3; D is unclear. This CDR3 is 13 amino acids long. CDR1 is MDHEN and CDR2 is SYDVKM in the germline V gene. With 4 bases removed from V and 6 bases from J, the gap between germline ends came to 10 bases. The chain's CDR3 is CASSSYRLNTIYF. CDR3 nucleotide sequence: TGTGCCAGCAGTTCCTACAGATTAAACACCATATATTTT.

The CDR3 reads CVRSREVVFPASRYEQYF. The CDR3 bases are TGTGTCAGAAGCCGAGAGGTTGTCTTCCCGGCCAGCAGATACGAGCAGTACTTC. The chain has TRBV7-5 and TRBJ2-7; the table's D call, TRBD2, was not checked against the DNA. TRBV7-5 has pseudogene status. This CDR3 spans 18 amino acids.

The chain has TRBV13 and TRBJ2-1; D not certain. Germline assignment: CDR1 PRHDT and CDR2 FYEKMQ (reference sequence). The V and J ends lost 5 bases and 8 bases respectively, with 10 bases between them. The CDR3 covers 12 residues. The chain's CDR3 is CASSPDWDEQFF. CDR3 DNA sequence: TGTGCCAGCAGCCCCGACTGGGATGAGCAGTTCTTC.

The chain combines TRBV5-4 with TRBJ1-1; D gene uncertain. The V gene lost 5 bases and the J gene lost 6 bases, with 8 bases spanning the gap. CDR3 length: 11 residues. Per germline, CDR1 SGHNT and CDR2 YYREEE (reference sequence). As DNA, the CDR3 is TGTGCCAGCAGTTTAAATGCTGAAGCTTTCTTT. Protein product: CASSLNAEAFF. The full variable domain, with the rest looked up from reference TRBV5-4 and TRBJ1-1, is ETGVTQSPTHLIKTRGQQVTLRCSSQSGHNTVSWYQQALGQGPQFIFQYYREEENGRGNFPPRFSGLQFPNYSSELNVNALELDDSALYLCASSLNAEAFFGQGTRLTVV.

This chain connects TRBV29-1 to TRBJ2-1; TRBD2 matches at 7 bases. The CDR3 is 12 residues long. Germline CDR1 reads SQVTM; CDR2 reads ANQGSEA. V was pared by 1 base and J by 7 bases, with 1 base of the junction left unmatched. The CDR3 DNA sequence: TGCAGCGTTGAAGGACTAGCTAATGAGCAGTTCTTC. This encodes CSVEGLANEQFF.

The DNA of the CDR3 is TGTGCCATCAGTGAGGGGCTAGCGGGAGGGAACGAGCAGTACTTC. Its protein product is CAISEGLAGGNEQYF. The V and J genes are TRBV10-3 and TRBJ2-7; 12 bases match TRBD2. The CDR3 has 15 amino acids. V shed 2 bases and J 5 bases; nucleotides not matched to a gene: 4. Germline CDR1 is ENHRY and CDR2 is SYGVKD.

CDR3 nucleotide sequence: TGTGCCAGCAGCCGACAGGGTAACACTGAAGCTTTCTTT. This translates into CASSRQGNTEAFF. The chain has TRBV3-1 (or the pseudogene TRBV3-2) and TRBJ1-1, with 7 bases fitting TRBD1. The CDR3 consists of 13 residues. J lost 2 bases, V lost 4 bases, and 1 base had no gene match. Per the germline V gene, CDR1 is LGHDT and CDR2 is YNNKEL (reference sequence).

There are a few counts of this clone. The chain carries TRBV6-1 and TRBJ2-3; D call uncertain. V was clipped by 3 bases and J by 6 bases, with 13 bases between them. This CDR3 has 14 residues. Germline CDR1 MNHNS, CDR2 SASEGT. CDR3 sequence (DNA): TGTGCCAGCAGTGATGGAGACTCAAGGGATACGCAGTATTTT. Translating gives CASSDGDSRDTQYF.

Only a few counts were recorded for this clone. CDR3 sequence: CASKTKASTGYGYTF. The DNA for the CDR3 is TGTGCCAGCAAAACCAAAGCCTCAACGGGCTATGGCTACACCTTC. J is TRBJ1-2 and V is TRBV6-5, with D hard to call. Germline V gives CDR1 MNHEY, CDR2 SVGAGI. The length of the CDR3 is 15 residues. Trimming stripped 7 bases from V and 4 bases from J, with 19 bases between.

The chain combines TRBV27 with TRBJ1-5; no clear D. The germline gives CDR1 MNHEY, CDR2 SMNVEV (reference sequence). Trimming removed 7 bases from V and 0 bases from J, with 7 bases in between. The CDR3 sequence is 13 residues long. CDR3 sequence (DNA): TGTGCCAGCAAAGCCTATAGCAATCAGCCCCAGCATTTT. Protein: CASKAYSNQPQHF.

The chain employs TRBV7-9 and TRBJ2-5; the D is unclear. The V end lost 6 bases, the J end lost 2 bases, and 4 bases lay between the germline ends. Germline CDR1 reads SEHNR; CDR2 reads FQNEAQ (reference sequence). This CDR3 comprises 11 residues. This chain's CDR3 is CASRQQETQYF. CDR3 sequence (DNA): TGTGCCAGCAGACAACAAGAGACCCAGTACTTC.

This chain links TRBV19 with TRBJ1-5, with TRBD1 as a possible D gene (6 bases). The CDR3 is 15 residues long. V was trimmed by 4 bases and J by 4 bases, leaving 14 bases between them. The germline gives CDR1 LNHDA, CDR2 SQIVND (reference sequence). This CDR3 reads CASSKRGQGNQPQHF. The CDR3 DNA sequence: TGTGCCAGTAGTAAACGCGGGCAGGGGAATCAGCCCCAGCATTTT. Looking up the rest from reference TRBV19 and TRBJ1-5 gives the full variable domain: DGGITQSPKYLFRKEGQNVTLSCEQNLNHDAMYWYRQDPGQGLRLIYYSQIVNDFQKGDIAEGYSVSREKKESFPLTVTSAQKNPTAFYLCASSKRGQGNQPQHFGDGTRLSIL.

This chain uses TRBV7-6 with TRBJ2-5, with D maybe TRBD2 (6 bases). Germline V gene lookup returns CDR1 SGHVS and CDR2 FNYEAQ. This CDR3 has 14 amino acids. The ends were cut back, 2 bases at V and 5 bases at J, with 12 bases in the middle. DNA of the CDR3: TGTGCCAGCAGCTTAAATAGCGGTGGGGAGACCCAGTACTTC. As protein: CASSLNSGGETQYF.